The source of this TCR beta chain is a study of blood T cell repertoires in COVID-19. Study-level background: Samples representing acute and convalescent COVID-19 were sourced from the United States, Italy and Spain.

TCRdb's copy holds only in-frame clones and misses some; the assay was immunoSEQ multiplex PCR. The top ten hold around 1.5% of the sample, which has roughly 400,000 clones, around nine tenths seen once. Trimming took 2 bases from V and 5 from J; bases not matched to a gene: 3. The CDR3 runs 13 residues. The V gene's germline CDR1 is SGDLS and CDR2 YYNGEE. The TCR originated in a woman in her late teens or twenties who had been exposed to COVID-19. The chain links TRBV9 to TRBJ1-1; 7 nucleotides match TRBD1. The sequenced sample consisted of PBMCs or T cells enriched from blood (not recorded which). The CDR3: CASSVGQVTEAFF. In DNA, the CDR3 is TGTGCCAGCAGCGTCGGACAGGTGACTGAAGCTTTCTTT.